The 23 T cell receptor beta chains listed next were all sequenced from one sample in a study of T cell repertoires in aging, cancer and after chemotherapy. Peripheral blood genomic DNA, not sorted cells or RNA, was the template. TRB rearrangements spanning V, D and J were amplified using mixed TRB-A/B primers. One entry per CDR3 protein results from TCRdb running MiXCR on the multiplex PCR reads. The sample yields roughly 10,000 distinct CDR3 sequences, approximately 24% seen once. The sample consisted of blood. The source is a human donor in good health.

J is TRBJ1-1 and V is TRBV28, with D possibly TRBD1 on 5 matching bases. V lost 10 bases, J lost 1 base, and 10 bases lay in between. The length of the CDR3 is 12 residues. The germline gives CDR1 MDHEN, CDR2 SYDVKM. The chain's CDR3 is CATRVTNTEAFF. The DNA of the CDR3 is TGTGCCACCAGGGTTACGAACACTGAAGCTTTCTTT.

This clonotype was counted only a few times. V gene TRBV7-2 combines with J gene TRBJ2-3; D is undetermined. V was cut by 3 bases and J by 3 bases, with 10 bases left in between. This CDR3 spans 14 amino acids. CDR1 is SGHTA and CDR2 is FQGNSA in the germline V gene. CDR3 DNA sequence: TGTGCCAGCAGCTTGGGTGAGCCGACAGATACGCAGTATTTT. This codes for CASSLGEPTDTQYF.

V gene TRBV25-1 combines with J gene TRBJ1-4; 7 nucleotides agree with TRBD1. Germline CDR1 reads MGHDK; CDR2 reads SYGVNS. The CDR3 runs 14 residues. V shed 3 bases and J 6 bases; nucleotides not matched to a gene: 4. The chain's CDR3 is CASSDGTADEKLFF. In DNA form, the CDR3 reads TGTGCCAGCAGTGACGGGACAGCGGATGAAAAACTGTTTTTT.

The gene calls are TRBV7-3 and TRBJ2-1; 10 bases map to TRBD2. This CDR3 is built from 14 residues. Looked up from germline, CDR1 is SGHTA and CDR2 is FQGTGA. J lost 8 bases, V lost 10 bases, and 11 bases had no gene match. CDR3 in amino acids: CATKGASGGDEQFF. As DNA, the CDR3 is TGTGCCACTAAAGGGGCTAGCGGGGGCGATGAGCAGTTCTTC.

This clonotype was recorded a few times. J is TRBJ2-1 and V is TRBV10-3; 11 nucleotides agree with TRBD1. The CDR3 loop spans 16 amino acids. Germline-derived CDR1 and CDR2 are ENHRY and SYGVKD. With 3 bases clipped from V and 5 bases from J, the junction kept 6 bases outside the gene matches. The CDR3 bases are TGTGCCATCAGTGATCCCGGGACAGGGGGGGACAATGAGCAGTTCTTC. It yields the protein CAISDPGTGGDNEQFF.

In nucleotides, the CDR3 is TGTGCCAGCAGCTTACAGGTGTACGAGCAGTACTTC. Protein: CASSLQVYEQYF. The chain combines TRBV7-2 with TRBJ2-7; no clear D gene. Trimming took off 2 bases at V and 4 bases at J, with 6 bases between the two ends. The germline CDR1 and CDR2 sequences are SGHTA and FQGNSA. This CDR3 region has 12 residues.

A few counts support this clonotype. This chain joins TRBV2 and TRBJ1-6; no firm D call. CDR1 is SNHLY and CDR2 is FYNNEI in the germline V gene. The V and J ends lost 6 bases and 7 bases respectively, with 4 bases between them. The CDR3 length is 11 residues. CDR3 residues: CASSENSPLHF. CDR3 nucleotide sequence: TGTGCCAGCAGCGAGAATTCACCCCTCCACTTT.

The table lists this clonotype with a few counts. The CDR3 loop is CASRLRGRLLGDYGYTF. CDR3 coding DNA: TGTGCCAGCAGGTTGAGAGGAAGACTTCTTGGGGACTATGGCTACACCTTC. The rearrangement uses TRBV5-5 and TRBJ1-2; D not resolved. Trimming took off 5 bases at V and 3 bases at J, with 23 bases between the two ends. The CDR3 consists of 17 residues. Per germline, CDR1 SGHKS and CDR2 YYEKEE (reference sequence). The complete variable domain, with remaining parts taken from reference TRBV5-5 and TRBJ1-2, reads DAGVTQSPTHLIKTRGQQVTLRCSPISGHKSVSWYQQVLGQGPQFIFQYYEKEERGRGNFPDRFSARQFPNYSSELNVNALLLGDSALYLCASRLRGRLLGDYGYTFGSGTRLTVV.

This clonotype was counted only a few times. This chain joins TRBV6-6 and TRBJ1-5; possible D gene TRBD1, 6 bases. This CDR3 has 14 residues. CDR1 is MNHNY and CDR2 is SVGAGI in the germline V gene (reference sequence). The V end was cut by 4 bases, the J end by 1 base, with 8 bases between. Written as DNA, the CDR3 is TGTGCCAGCAGTTCGGGGGGCAGCAATCAGCCCCAGCATTTT. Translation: CASSSGGSNQPQHF.

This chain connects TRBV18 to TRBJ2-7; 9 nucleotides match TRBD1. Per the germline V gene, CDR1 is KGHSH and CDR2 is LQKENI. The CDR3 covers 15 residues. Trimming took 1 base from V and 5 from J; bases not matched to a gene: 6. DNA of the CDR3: TGTGCCAGCTCACCACTTTTACAGGGGGCGGACGAGCAGTACTTC. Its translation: CASSPLLQGADEQYF.

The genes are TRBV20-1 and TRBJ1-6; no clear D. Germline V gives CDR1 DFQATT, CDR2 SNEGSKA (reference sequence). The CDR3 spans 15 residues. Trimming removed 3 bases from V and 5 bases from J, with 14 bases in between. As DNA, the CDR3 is TGCAGTGCTAGTACAAGTCCCCAAGATAATTCACCCCTCCACTTT. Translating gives CSASTSPQDNSPLHF.

The CDR3 loop reads CASIGPNYEQYF. The DNA of the CDR3 is TGTGCCAGCATAGGACCTAACTACGAGCAGTACTTC. V is TRBV7-4 and J is TRBJ2-7, with D hard to call. The germline V and J ends were trimmed by 7 bases and 3 bases, with 10 bases remaining between them. The CDR3 extends over 12 amino acids. Germline V lookup: CDR1 SGHVT, CDR2 SQSDAQ.

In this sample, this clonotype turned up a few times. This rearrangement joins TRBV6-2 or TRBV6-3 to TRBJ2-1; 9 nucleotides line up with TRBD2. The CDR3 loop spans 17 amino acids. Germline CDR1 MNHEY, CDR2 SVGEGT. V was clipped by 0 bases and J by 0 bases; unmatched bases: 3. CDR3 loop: CASSYSGTSRSYNEQFF. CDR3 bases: TGTGCCAGCAGTTACTCCGGGACTAGCCGCTCCTACAATGAGCAGTTCTTC.

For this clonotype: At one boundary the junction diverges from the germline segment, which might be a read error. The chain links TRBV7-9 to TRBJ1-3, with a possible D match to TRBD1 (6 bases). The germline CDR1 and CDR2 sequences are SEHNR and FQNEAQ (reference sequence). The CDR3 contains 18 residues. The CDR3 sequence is CASSNPTGNFKRGNSIYF. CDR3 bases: TGTGCCAGCAGCAATCCTACAGGGAATTTTAAGCGGGGAAACTCCATATATTTT.

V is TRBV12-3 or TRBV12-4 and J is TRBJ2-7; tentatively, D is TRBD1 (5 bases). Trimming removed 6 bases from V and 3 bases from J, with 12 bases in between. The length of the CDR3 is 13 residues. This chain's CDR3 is CASSRPGFYEQYF. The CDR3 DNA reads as TGTGCCAGCAGCCGCCCAGGGTTCTACGAGCAGTACTTC.

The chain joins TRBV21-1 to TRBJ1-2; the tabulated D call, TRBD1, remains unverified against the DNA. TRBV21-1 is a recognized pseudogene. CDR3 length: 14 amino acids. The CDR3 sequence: CASSISAQTPGYTF. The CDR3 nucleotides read TGTGCCAGCAGCATTTCCGCCCAGACTCCAGGCTACACCTTC.

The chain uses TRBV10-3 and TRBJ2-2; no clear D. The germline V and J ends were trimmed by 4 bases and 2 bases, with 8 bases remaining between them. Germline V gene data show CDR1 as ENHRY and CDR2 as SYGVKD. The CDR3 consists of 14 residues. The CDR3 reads CAISATVNTGELFF. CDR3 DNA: TGTGCCATCAGTGCGACCGTAAACACCGGGGAGCTGTTTTTT.

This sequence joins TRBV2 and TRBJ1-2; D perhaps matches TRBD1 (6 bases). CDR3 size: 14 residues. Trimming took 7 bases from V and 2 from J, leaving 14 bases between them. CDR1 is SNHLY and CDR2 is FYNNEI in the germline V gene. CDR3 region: CASTPQGQNYGYTF. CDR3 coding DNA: TGTGCCAGCACCCCCCAGGGGCAGAACTATGGCTACACCTTC.

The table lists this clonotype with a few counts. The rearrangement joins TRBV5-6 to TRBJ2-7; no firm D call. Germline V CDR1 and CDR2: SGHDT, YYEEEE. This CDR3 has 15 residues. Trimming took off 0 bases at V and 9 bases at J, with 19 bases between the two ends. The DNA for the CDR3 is TGTGCCAGCAGCTTGGGCACCTCGAAACAACCGGGGCAGTACTTC. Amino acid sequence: CASSLGTSKQPGQYF. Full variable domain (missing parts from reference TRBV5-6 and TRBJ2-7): DAGVTQSPTHLIKTRGQQVTLRCSPKSGHDTVSWYQQALGQGPQFIFQYYEEEERQRGNFPDRFSGHQFPNYSSELNVNALLLGDSALYLCASSLGTSKQPGQYFGPGTRLTVT.

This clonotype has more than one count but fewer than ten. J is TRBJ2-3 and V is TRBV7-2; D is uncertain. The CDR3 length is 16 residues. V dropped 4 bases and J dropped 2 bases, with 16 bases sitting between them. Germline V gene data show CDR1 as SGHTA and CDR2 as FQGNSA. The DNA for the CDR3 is TGTGCCAGCAGCTCCCGGGCCACGGGCTTCACAGATACGCAGTATTTT. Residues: CASSSRATGFTDTQYF.

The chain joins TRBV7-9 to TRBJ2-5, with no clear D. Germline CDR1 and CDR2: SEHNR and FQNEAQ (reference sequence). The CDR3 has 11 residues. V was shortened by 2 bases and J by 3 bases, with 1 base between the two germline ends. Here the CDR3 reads CASSLKETQYF. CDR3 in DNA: TGTGCCAGCAGCTTAAAAGAGACCCAGTACTTC. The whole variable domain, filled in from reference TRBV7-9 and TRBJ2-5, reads DTGVSQNPRHKITKRGQNVTFRCDPISEHNRLYWYRQTLGQGPEFLTYFQNEAQLEKSRLLSDRFSAERPKGSFSTLEIQRTEQGDSAMYLCASSLKETQYFGPGTRLLVL.

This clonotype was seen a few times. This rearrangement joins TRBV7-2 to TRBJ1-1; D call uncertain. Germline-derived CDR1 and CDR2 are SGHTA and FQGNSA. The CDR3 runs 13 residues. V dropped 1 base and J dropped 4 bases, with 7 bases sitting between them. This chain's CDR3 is CASSLVGFTEAFF. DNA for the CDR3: TGTGCCAGCAGCTTAGTGGGGTTCACTGAAGCTTTCTTT.

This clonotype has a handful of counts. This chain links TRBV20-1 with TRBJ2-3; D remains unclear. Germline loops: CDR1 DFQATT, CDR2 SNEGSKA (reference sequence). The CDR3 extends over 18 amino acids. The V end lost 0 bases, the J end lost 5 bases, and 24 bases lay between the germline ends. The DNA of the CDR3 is TGCAGTGCTAGAGATCTTTCCCCCCGTTTAAGCACAGAAGATACGCAGTATTTT. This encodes CSARDLSPRLSTEDTQYF.